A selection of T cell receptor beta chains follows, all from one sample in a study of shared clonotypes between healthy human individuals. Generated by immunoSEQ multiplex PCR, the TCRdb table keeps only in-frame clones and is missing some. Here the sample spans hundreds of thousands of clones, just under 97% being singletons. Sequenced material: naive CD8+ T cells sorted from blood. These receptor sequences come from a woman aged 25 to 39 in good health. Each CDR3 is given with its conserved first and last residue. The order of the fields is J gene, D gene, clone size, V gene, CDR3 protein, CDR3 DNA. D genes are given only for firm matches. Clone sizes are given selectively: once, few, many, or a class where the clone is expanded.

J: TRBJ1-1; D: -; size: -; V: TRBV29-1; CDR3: CSVPPDSIGTEAFF; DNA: TGCAGCGTTCCCCCAGACTCCATAGGCACTGAAGCTTTCTTT
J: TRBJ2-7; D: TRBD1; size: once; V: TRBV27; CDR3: CASRRDRVSLSSYEQYF; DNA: TGTGCCAGCAGGCGGGACAGGGTGAGCTTAAGCTCCTACGAGCAGTACTTC
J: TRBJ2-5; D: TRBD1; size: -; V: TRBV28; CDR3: CASSTDADRVETQYF; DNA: TGTGCCAGCAGCACCGATGCTGACAGGGTTGAGACCCAGTACTTC
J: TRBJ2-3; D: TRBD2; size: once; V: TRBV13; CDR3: CASSLSSPGLVIDTQYF; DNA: TGTGCCAGCAGCCTCTCCTCTCCGGGACTAGTGATAGATACGCAGTATTTT
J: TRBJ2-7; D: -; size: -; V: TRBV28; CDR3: CASIPSSGVSYEQYF; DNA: TGTGCCAGCATTCCTTCGTCAGGGGTCTCCTACGAGCAGTACTTC
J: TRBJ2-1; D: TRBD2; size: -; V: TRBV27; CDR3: CASSLEGLAVYNEQFF; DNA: TGTGCCAGCAGTTTAGAGGGACTAGCGGTCTACAATGAGCAGTTCTTC
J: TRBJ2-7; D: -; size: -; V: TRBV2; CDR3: CASSGGHYEQYF; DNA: TGTGCCAGCAGTGGGGGACACTACGAGCAGTACTTC
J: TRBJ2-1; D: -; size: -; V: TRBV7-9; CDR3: CASSLGSTYNEQFF; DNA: TGTGCCAGCAGCTTAGGGAGCACCTACAATGAGCAGTTCTTC
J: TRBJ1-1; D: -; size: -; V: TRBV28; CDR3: CASRIYGLNTEAFF; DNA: TGTGCCAGCAGAATTTACGGATTGAACACTGAAGCTTTCTTT
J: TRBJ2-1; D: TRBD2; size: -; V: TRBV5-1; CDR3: CASRYVAGGFNEQFF; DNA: TGCGCCAGCAGATATGTAGCGGGAGGATTTAATGAGCAGTTCTTC
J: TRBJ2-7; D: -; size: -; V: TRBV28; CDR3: CVYEPPSLVGEQYF; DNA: TGTGTTTACGAACCCCCTAGCTTAGTCGGCGAGCAGTACTTC
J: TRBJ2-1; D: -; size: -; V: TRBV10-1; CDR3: CASSPVIGEEQFF; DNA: TGCGCCAGCAGCCCAGTAATCGGGGAAGAGCAGTTCTTC
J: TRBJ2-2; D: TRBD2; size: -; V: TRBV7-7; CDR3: CASSPSAGGPGTGELFF; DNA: TGTGCCAGCAGCCCATCTGCGGGAGGGCCGGGGACCGGGGAGCTGTTTTTT
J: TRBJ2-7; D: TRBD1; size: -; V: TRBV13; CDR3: CASSAQGVNEQYF; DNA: TGTGCCAGCAGCGCACAGGGGGTCAACGAGCAGTACTTC
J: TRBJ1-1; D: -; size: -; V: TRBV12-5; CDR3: CASAQGVTEAFF; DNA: TGTGCTAGTGCCCAGGGTGTCACTGAAGCTTTCTTT
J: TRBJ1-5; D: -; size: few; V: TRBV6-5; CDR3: CASTAGGLQPQHF; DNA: TGTGCCAGCACCGCGGGGGGGTTGCAGCCCCAGCATTTT
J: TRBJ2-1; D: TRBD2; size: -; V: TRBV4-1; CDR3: CASSQVPSGMEYNEQFF; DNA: TGCGCCAGCAGCCAAGTCCCTAGCGGGATGGAGTATAATGAGCAGTTCTTC
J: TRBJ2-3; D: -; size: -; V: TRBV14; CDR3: CASSQEGSAYTQYF; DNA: TGTGCCAGCAGCCAAGAGGGTTCGGCTTATACGCAGTATTTT
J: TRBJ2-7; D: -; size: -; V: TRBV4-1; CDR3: CASSQGGGGGYEQYF; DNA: TGCGCCAGCAGCCAAGGCGGGGGCGGGGGATACGAGCAGTACTTC
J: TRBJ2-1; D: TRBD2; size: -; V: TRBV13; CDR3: CASSQGTSGMVEQFF; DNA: TGTGCCAGCAGCCAAGGGACTAGCGGGATGGTTGAGCAGTTCTTC
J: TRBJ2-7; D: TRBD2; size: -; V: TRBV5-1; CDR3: CATSPGWLAGPYEQYF; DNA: TGCGCCACCAGCCCGGGGTGGCTAGCGGGTCCCTACGAGCAGTACTTC
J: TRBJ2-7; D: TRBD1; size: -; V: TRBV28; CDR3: CASSLNRGVDEQYF; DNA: TGTGCCAGCAGTTTAAACAGGGGAGTCGACGAGCAGTACTTC
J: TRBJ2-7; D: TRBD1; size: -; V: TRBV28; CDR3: CASSSDRDSPYEQYF; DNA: TGTGCCAGCAGCAGCGACCGGGACAGCCCCTACGAGCAGTACTTC
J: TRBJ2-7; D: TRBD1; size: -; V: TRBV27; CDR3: CASRGTGWGEQYF; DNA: TGTGCCAGCAGGGGGACAGGGTGGGGCGAGCAGTACTTC
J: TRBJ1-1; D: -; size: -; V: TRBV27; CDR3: CASSLSGVVGATNTEAFF; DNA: TGTGCCAGCAGTTTATCGGGGGTTGTGGGGGCAACGAACACTGAAGCTTTCTTT
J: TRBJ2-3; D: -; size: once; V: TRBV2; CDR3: CASISRVSTDTQYF; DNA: TGTGCCAGCATTTCTAGGGTCTCCACAGATACGCAGTATTTT
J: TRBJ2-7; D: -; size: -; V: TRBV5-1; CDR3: CASSLGLTYEQYF; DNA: TGCGCCAGCAGCTTGGGGCTGACCTACGAGCAGTACTTC
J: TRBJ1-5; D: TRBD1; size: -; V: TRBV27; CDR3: CASSGQGMVNQPQHF; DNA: TGTGCCAGCAGTGGACAGGGCATGGTAAATCAGCCCCAGCATTTT
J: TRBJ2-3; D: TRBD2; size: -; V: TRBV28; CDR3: CASSPFGGGGTDTQYF; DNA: TGTGCCAGCAGCCCCTTTGGGGGAGGGGGCACAGATACGCAGTATTTT
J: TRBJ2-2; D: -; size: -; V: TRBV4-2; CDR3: CASSQDRANTGELFF; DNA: TGTGCCAGCAGCCAAGATCGCGCGAACACCGGGGAGCTGTTTTTT
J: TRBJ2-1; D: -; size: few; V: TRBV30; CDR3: CAWSVLQRLARNHEQFF; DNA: TGTGCCTGGAGTGTACTCCAAAGGCTAGCCCGGAACCATGAGCAGTTCTTC
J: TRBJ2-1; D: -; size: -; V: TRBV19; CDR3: CASSDSGLRYNEQFF; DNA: TGTGCCAGTAGTGACTCGGGACTGCGTTACAATGAGCAGTTCTTC
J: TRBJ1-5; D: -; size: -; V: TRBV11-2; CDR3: CASSFASNQPQHF; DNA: TGTGCCAGCAGCTTCGCGAGCAATCAGCCCCAGCATTTT
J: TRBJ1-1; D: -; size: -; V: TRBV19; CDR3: CASSMGQNTEAFF; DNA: TGTGCCAGTAGTATGGGGCAGAACACTGAAGCTTTCTTT